The 21 T cell receptor beta chains in this list originate from one sample, sequenced in a study of beta chain features in type 1 diabetes. Whole-study findings and limits: TCRB CDR3 length was moderately but significantly reduced in all four CD4+ subsets of Type 1 diabetes patients.

For these TCRs, the target antigens are not known. Investigators reverse transcribed all isolated RNA, so they sequenced expressed TCRB transcripts. TCRdb keeps only in-frame clones here, not all; method: immunoSEQ multiplex PCR. The sample has around 140,000 clones, 10% to 15% seen once; the top ten hold about 1.3%. The sample was central memory CD4+ T cells from blood. All receptors derive from a young man with type 1 diabetes.

The rearrangement uses TRBV29-1 and TRBJ2-2, with D perhaps TRBD2 (5 bases). CDR3 length equals 14 residues. Trimming took 5 bases from V and 1 from J, leaving 11 bases between them. CDR1 SQVTM and CDR2 ANQGSEA come from the germline V gene. The CDR3 protein is CSVRRGWNTGELFF. CDR3 coding DNA: TGCAGCGTTCGGCGCGGGTGGAACACCGGGGAGCTGTTTTTT.

This clone was seen a few times. V and J are TRBV10-3 and TRBJ1-1; D perhaps matches TRBD1 (5 bases). The CDR3 loop spans 14 amino acids. Trimming removed 5 bases at V and 2 bases at J, with 12 bases between. Germline loops: CDR1 ENHRY, CDR2 SYGVKD. The CDR3 DNA reads as TGTGCCATCAGTCCGGACACTCTAAACACTGAAGCTTTCTTT. It codes for CAISPDTLNTEAFF.

The chain joins TRBV28 to TRBJ1-2; D remains ambiguous. Looked up from germline, CDR1 is MDHEN and CDR2 is SYDVKM. The CDR3 length is 13 residues. Trimming removed 5 bases at V and 5 bases at J, with 12 bases between. In DNA, the CDR3 is TGTGCCAGCAGTCCCCCGGCGGTTTATGGCTACACCTTC. Translated, it gives CASSPPAVYGYTF.

This clone occurred a few times. The V gene is TRBV4-1, the J gene TRBJ1-1, with a weak D call TRBD1 (6 bases). The length of the CDR3 is 17 residues. The germline gives CDR1 MGHRA, CDR2 YSYEKL. Trimming removed 10 bases from V and 2 bases from J, with 26 bases in between. The CDR3 DNA sequence: TGCGCCATCCATCCATTAAGTCTTGGACAGCATAACACTGAAGCTTTCTTT. Translating it yields CAIHPLSLGQHNTEAFF.

In its sample, this clone was seen many times. The CDR3 nucleotides are TGTGCCAGCAGTTTAGGTAGCGGGGGAACCTACAATGAGCAGTTCTTC. Residues: CASSLGSGGTYNEQFF. The V gene is TRBV27, the J gene TRBJ2-1; 9 nucleotides match TRBD2. This CDR3 is built from 16 residues. Germline V gene data show CDR1 as MNHEY and CDR2 as SMNVEV (reference sequence). V was pared by 2 bases and J by 2 bases, with 4 bases of the junction left unmatched.

V is TRBV10-3 and J is TRBJ1-5, with D tentatively TRBD1 (5 bases). V gave up 7 bases and J gave up 1 base, with 17 bases separating them. Germline CDR1 ENHRY, CDR2 SYGVKD. The CDR3 is 16 amino acids. CDR3 sequence reads: CAIMAGNGQSNQPQHF. As DNA, the CDR3 is TGTGCCATCATGGCAGGGAACGGGCAAAGCAATCAGCCCCAGCATTTT.

The chain has TRBV14 and TRBJ1-5, with a weak D call TRBD1 (6 bases). Between the trimmed V and J ends, which lost 0 bases and 6 bases, there was a span of 15 bases. The germline V gene has CDR1 SGHDN and CDR2 FVKESK. The CDR3 spans 16 residues. In DNA, the CDR3 is TGTGCCAGCAGCCAAGACATGGACAGCCTCCGTCAGCCCCAGCATTTT. The encoded protein is CASSQDMDSLRQPQHF.

This clone was detected only a few times. The V and J genes are TRBV11-2 and TRBJ2-3; D gene uncertain. The germline gives CDR1 SGHAT, CDR2 FQNNGV. Trimming removed 5 bases from V and 1 base from J, with 4 bases in between. This CDR3 is built from 12 residues. The CDR3 nucleotides are TGTGCCAGCAGCGCCGGCACAGATACGCAGTATTTT. As protein: CASSAGTDTQYF.

This clone occurred a few times. The chain recombines TRBV18 with TRBJ2-1, with D perhaps TRBD2 (5 bases). This CDR3 is 14 amino acids long. Trimming shortened V by 3 bases and J by 12 bases, and 18 bases separated the two germline ends. Germline V lookup: CDR1 KGHSH, CDR2 LQKENI. This CDR3 is CASSPGGLLVGQFF. The CDR3 nucleotides read TGTGCCAGCTCACCCGGCGGGTTACTGGTGGGGCAGTTCTTC.

This clone was counted only a few times. The chain recombines TRBV10-3 with TRBJ2-1; D gene ambiguous. CDR3 length: 15 amino acids. V lost 2 bases and J 5 bases, leaving 13 bases between the germline ends. Germline V CDR1 and CDR2: ENHRY, SYGVKD. The CDR3 sequence: CAISELSVNNNEQFF. The CDR3 bases are TGTGCCATCAGTGAGCTGTCAGTGAATAACAATGAGCAGTTCTTC.

In its sample, this clone was seen a few times. The chain couples TRBV7-2 to TRBJ1-2, with 10 bases fitting TRBD1. This CDR3 is 15 amino acids long. Trimming at V came to 1 base and at J to 5 bases, leaving 4 bases not matched to a gene. Germline CDR1 SGHTA, CDR2 FQGNSA. In DNA form, the CDR3 reads TGTGCCAGCAGCTTAGACTGGGGACAGGGGTATGGCTACACCTTC. Amino acid sequence: CASSLDWGQGYGYTF. Complete variable domain (other parts from reference TRBV7-2 and TRBJ1-2): GAGVSQSPSNKVTEKGKDVELRCDPISGHTALYWYRQSLGQGLEFLIYFQGNSAPDKSGLPSDRFSAERTGGSVSTLTIQRTQQEDSAVYLCASSLDWGQGYGYTFGSGTRLTVV.

The V call is TRBV18, the J call TRBJ2-5; no definite D call. The length of the CDR3 is 11 residues. V was shortened by 4 bases and J by 5 bases, with 5 bases between the two germline ends. Looked up from germline, CDR1 is KGHSH and CDR2 is LQKENI. The CDR3 coding sequence is TGTGCCAGCTCACGCGAGGAGACCCAGTACTTC. It encodes CASSREETQYF.

The V gene is TRBV14, the J gene TRBJ2-7; 7 bases line up with TRBD1. The junction had 4 bases not matched to a gene; V was cut back by 3 bases and J by 2 bases. The CDR3 is 14 amino acids. Per germline, CDR1 SGHDN and CDR2 FVKESK. CDR3 region: CASSQLQGTYEQYF. CDR3 nucleotide sequence: TGTGCCAGCAGCCAGTTACAGGGGACCTACGAGCAGTACTTC.

This clone was observed a few times. This sequence joins TRBV30 and TRBJ2-7; TRBD2 aligns across 9 bases. With 2 bases clipped from V and 1 base from J, the junction kept 6 bases outside the gene matches. The CDR3 length is 15 residues. Germline CDR1 GTSNPN, CDR2 SVGIG (reference sequence). The CDR3 DNA is TGTGCCTGGAGTAACTTGGGACTAGCTTCCTACGAGCAGTACTTC. It encodes CAWSNLGLASYEQYF.

The table lists this clone with many counts. This sequence joins TRBV15 and TRBJ2-7; 7 nucleotides match TRBD2. The length of the CDR3 is 13 residues. J was trimmed by 6 bases and V by 5 bases; bases with no gene match: 7. Germline V CDR1 and CDR2: LNHNV, YYDKDF (reference sequence). In DNA form, the CDR3 reads TGTGCCACCAGCCGTGGACTAGTCTTCGAGCAGTACTTC. It translates to CATSRGLVFEQYF.

This clone was detected only a few times. The chain is built from TRBV18 and TRBJ2-1; 12 nucleotides line up with TRBD1. The CDR3 length is 17 residues. Trimming at V came to 3 bases and at J to 8 bases, leaving 11 bases not matched to a gene. Looked up from germline, CDR1 is KGHSH and CDR2 is LQKENI. This chain's CDR3 is CASSPVSGDRGPDEQFF. The DNA for the CDR3 is TGTGCCAGCTCACCGGTATCCGGGGACAGGGGGCCTGATGAGCAGTTCTTC.

This chain joins TRBV10-2 and TRBJ2-7; D ambiguous. The germline V and J ends were trimmed by 6 bases and 7 bases, with 13 bases remaining between them. The CDR3 covers 12 residues. Germline V CDR1 and CDR2: WSHSY, SAAADI. The CDR3 DNA is TGCGCCAGCAGACCCCAATCCGCGGAGCAGTACTTC. Protein: CASRPQSAEQYF.

CDR3 DNA: TGTGCCAGCAGTCAGACAGGGTCCCTTGCCCTCACCGGGGAGCTGTTTTTT. Encoded protein: CASSQTGSLALTGELFF. The genes are TRBV6-4 and TRBJ2-2, with 7 bases lining up with TRBD1. CDR1 and CDR2 from the germline V gene are MRHNA and SNTAGT. V shed 5 bases and J 4 bases; nucleotides not matched to a gene: 13. The CDR3 sequence is 17 residues long.

This clone has more than one count but fewer than ten. This chain connects TRBV15 to TRBJ1-5; TRBD1 agrees at 11 bases. The CDR3 length is 17 residues. The V segment lost 0 bases and the J segment 1 base; nucleotides outside the gene matches: 2. The germline gives CDR1 LNHNV, CDR2 YYDKDF (reference sequence). The CDR3 is CATSRDGTGGSNQPQHF. The CDR3 DNA is TGTGCCACCAGCAGAGACGGGACAGGGGGAAGCAATCAGCCCCAGCATTTT.

This clone has a handful of counts. The chain employs TRBV5-1 and TRBJ2-7; the match to TRBD2 covers 13 bases. The V gene end was trimmed by 3 bases and the J gene end by 5 bases; junction bases not matched to a gene: 5. Germline-derived CDR1 and CDR2 are SGHRS and YFSETQ. CDR3 size: 15 residues. The CDR3 reads CASSSGLAGDHEQYF. The CDR3 region has the DNA TGCGCCAGCAGCTCCGGACTAGCGGGGGATCACGAGCAGTACTTC.

This chain links TRBV5-1 with TRBJ2-7; D remains ambiguous. Germline CDR1 reads SGHRS; CDR2 reads YFSETQ. Trimming cost V 0 bases and J 2 bases, with 6 bases left between them. The CDR3 runs to 13 residues. The CDR3 DNA follows: TGCGCCAGCAGCTTGGACATCACCTACGAGCAGTACTTC. It encodes CASSLDITYEQYF.